The 5 T cell receptor beta chains reported below all come from one sample, sequenced in a study of tumor and adjacent non-tumor tissue in lung cancer. The library came from three nested PCR rounds adapted from ARM-PCR protocols. TCRdb reprocessed the multiplex PCR reads via MiXCR and lists one record per CDR3 protein. This repertoire shows about 110,000 distinct CDR3 sequences, about 65% found once; its top ten account for roughly 19%. This sample's RNA came from whole unsorted tissue. The normal lung tissue was taken more than 3 cm from the tumor edge. The source material was distant non-tumor lung tissue. The receptors stem from a man aged 55 to 69 with non-small cell lung cancer.

As regards this clonotype: Sequence at one end of the junction differs from germline and may be a read error. V usage is TRBV7-9 and J usage is TRBJ2-5, with D perhaps matching TRBD1 (7 bases). Germline V gene lookup returns CDR1 SEHNR and CDR2 FQNEAQ (reference sequence). The CDR3 has 13 amino acids. The CDR3 here is CACRRGPQETLYF. Here the CDR3 DNA reads TGTGCCTGCAGGAGGGGGCCACAAGAGACCCTGTACTTC.

This clonotype has a count of ten or more. V usage is TRBV6-5 and J usage is TRBJ2-2; maybe TRBD2 (6 bases). The CDR3 spans 14 residues. V lost 0 bases and J 5 bases, leaving 7 bases between the germline ends. Germline loops: CDR1 MNHEY, CDR2 SVGAGI. CDR3 coding DNA: TGTGCCAGCAGTTACTCTGGGGGGACCGGGGAGCTGTTTTTT. It codes for CASSYSGGTGELFF.

On this clonotype: Possible read error: a much larger clone is one base away. CDR3 protein: CASNLSGNTYNEQFF. CDR3 nucleotide sequence: TGTGCCAGCAACTTAAGCGGGAATACCTACAATGAGCAGTTCTTC. J is TRBJ2-1 and V is TRBV7-9, with 7 bases aligning to TRBD2. The CDR3 extends over 15 amino acids. The germline V gene encodes CDR1 SEHNR and CDR2 FQNEAQ (reference sequence).

A remark on this clonotype: At one end the junction does not follow the germline gene, possibly because of a read error. The chain links TRBV7-9 to TRBJ2-3; 7 bases are shared with TRBD2. The CDR3 covers 15 residues. The V gene's germline CDR1 is SEHNR and CDR2 FQNEAQ (reference sequence). The CDR3 sequence is CTSSLAGSNTDTQYF. The DNA for the CDR3 is TGTACCAGCAGCTTAGCGGGCTCTAACACAGATACGCAGTATTTT.

A word on this clonotype: A junction end diverges from the germline sequence, so it may reflect a read error. CDR3 coding DNA: TGTGCCAGCAGCTTAGCGTACAGGATTGGCTTCACCTTC. It specifies CASSLAYRIGFTF. The V gene is TRBV11-1, the J gene TRBJ1-2; tentative D call: TRBD1 (5 bases). Germline V CDR1 and CDR2: SGHAT, FQDESV (reference sequence). CDR3 size: 13 residues. Looking up the rest from reference TRBV11-1 and TRBJ1-2 gives the full variable domain: EAEVAQSPRYKITEKSQAVAFWCDPISGHATLYWYRQILGQGPELLVQFQDESVVDDSQLPKDRFSAERLKGVDSTLKIQPAELGDSAMYLCASSLAYRIGFTFGSGTRLTVV.